This entry describes one TCR beta chain. The CDR3 runs 16 residues. V was clipped by 4 bases and J by 0 bases, with 13 bases between them. Germline lookup yields CDR1 SGHNT and CDR2 YENEEA. The entry originates in a study of blood T cell repertoires in COVID-19. On the study more broadly: The origin of the acute and convalescent COVID-19 samples was the United States, Italy and Spain. Sample material is recorded as cDNA or gDNA derived from T cells, B-cell-depleted T cells, or PBMCs.

Authors' processing steps: The assay estimated nucleated cells by amplifying reference gene primers. The repertoire was sequenced with immunoSEQ multiplex PCR; TCRdb's copy has only in-frame clones and lacks some. D and trimming come from the DNA, and the V and J calls and clone size come from that table. The sample has under 150,000 clones, about 76% seen once; the top ten hold around 14%. The gene calls are TRBV11-3 and TRBJ2-1; a possible D gene is TRBD1 (6 bases). Sequenced sample: peripheral blood. The receptor comes from a man older than 75 with acute or convalescent COVID-19. The CDR3: CASSSSTGNSYNEQFF. The CDR3 coding sequence is TGTGCCAGCAGCTCAAGCACAGGGAACTCCTACAATGAGCAGTTCTTC.